This TCR beta chain was sequenced during a study of blood T cell repertoires in COVID-19. The CDR3 loop spans 15 amino acids. V was shortened by 1 base and J by 2 bases, with 11 bases between the two germline ends. Germline V gene lookup returns CDR1 SGHTA and CDR2 FQGNSA. Assay used: immunoSEQ multiplex PCR; TCRdb lists only in-frame clones, some missing. The sample yields 100,000 or so clones, 69% seen once. This clonotype was obtained from a man older than 75 with acute or convalescent COVID-19. The chain uses TRBV7-2 and TRBJ2-5; a weak D match, TRBD2 (5 bases). The sample taken for sequencing was peripheral blood. CDR3 nucleotide sequence: TGTGCCAGCAGCTTAGAGGTAGCGTCGCAAGAGACCCAGTACTTC. Translated, it gives CASSLEVASQETQYF.